These 10 T cell receptor beta chains were all obtained from the same sample, sequenced in a study of control samples from healthy donors and cancer patients. Method: immunoSEQ multiplex PCR; TCRdb's copy keeps in-frame clones and lacks some. The sample records fewer than 250,000 clones, about 89% being singletons. Sequenced input: blood. Receptors originate from a man aged 25-45 years in good health.

The chain has TRBV3-1 (or the pseudogene TRBV3-2) and TRBJ2-3, with 7 bases fitting TRBD2. The V gene end was trimmed by 1 base and the J gene end by 4 bases; junction bases not matched to a gene: 2. CDR3 size: 14 residues. Germline assignment: CDR1 LGHDT and CDR2 YNNKEL (reference sequence). The CDR3: CASSQAGGPDTQYF. The CDR3 nucleotides are TGTGCCAGCAGCCAAGCGGGGGGACCAGATACGCAGTATTTT.

Details on this clone: This CDR3 is also generated by other DNA sequences in the sample. The chain couples TRBV14 to TRBJ1-1; D possibly corresponds to TRBD1 (5 bases). The V and J ends lost 4 bases and 3 bases respectively, with 9 bases between them. Per germline, CDR1 SGHDN and CDR2 FVKESK. The CDR3 is 13 amino acids. The CDR3 DNA reads as TGTGCCAGCAGCCGCCAGGGATACACTGAAGCTTTCTTT. It specifies CASSRQGYTEAFF.

This chain connects TRBV5-1 to TRBJ2-7; 9 bases map to TRBD1. With 5 bases clipped from V and 2 bases from J, the junction kept 5 bases outside the gene matches. This CDR3 has 14 residues. Germline lookup yields CDR1 SGHRS and CDR2 YFSETQ. The CDR3 sequence: CASRSGTGTYEQYF. In DNA, the CDR3 is TGCGCCAGCAGATCCGGGACAGGGACCTACGAGCAGTACTTC.

CDR3 nucleotide sequence: TGTGCCAGCAGTGAAAATGGTGGGAGCAATCAGCCCCAGCATTTT. Its protein product is CASSENGGSNQPQHF. The V and J genes are TRBV6-1 and TRBJ1-5; D is undetermined. The V end was cut by 2 bases, the J end by 1 base, with 9 bases between. Germline loops: CDR1 MNHNS, CDR2 SASEGT. This CDR3 contains 15 residues.

The chain links TRBV27 to TRBJ2-3; TRBD1 matches at 9 bases. The germline gives CDR1 MNHEY, CDR2 SMNVEV (reference sequence). This CDR3 has 17 amino acids. The J segment lost 4 bases and the V segment lost 6 bases, leaving 14 bases of the junction unmatched. DNA for the CDR3: TGTGCCAGCAGGCCCCCGGACAGGGGCCGAATCCCAGATACGCAGTATTTT. Its translation is CASRPPDRGRIPDTQYF.

This rearrangement joins TRBV13 to TRBJ2-5; D gene unclear. Germline V gene lookup returns CDR1 PRHDT and CDR2 FYEKMQ (reference sequence). V lost 0 bases and J 4 bases, leaving 12 bases between the germline ends. CDR3 length: 15 residues. The CDR3 DNA is TGTGCCAGCAGCTTAGGGACTCGAGACCGAGAGACCCAGTACTTC. Translated, it gives CASSLGTRDRETQYF.

The chain joins TRBV2 to TRBJ2-3, with D perhaps TRBD2 (7 bases). Trimming took 3 bases from V and 0 from J, leaving 10 bases between them. Germline V gives CDR1 SNHLY, CDR2 FYNNEI. This CDR3 comprises 15 residues. Here the CDR3 DNA reads TGTGCCAGCAGTGAGTCGGGGGGCAGCACAGATACGCAGTATTTT. The encoded protein is CASSESGGSTDTQYF.

The chain couples TRBV7-9 to TRBJ2-1, with unresolved D. CDR3 size: 13 residues. The germline V gene has CDR1 SEHNR and CDR2 FQNEAQ (reference sequence). V was trimmed by 2 bases and J by 4 bases, leaving 6 bases between them. In nucleotides, the CDR3 is TGTGCCAGCAGCTTATACGTATACAATGAGCAGTTCTTC. Its protein product is CASSLYVYNEQFF.

J is TRBJ2-2 and V is TRBV4-2, with TRBD1 matching over 8 bases. The junction had 8 bases not matched to a gene; V was cut back by 2 bases and J by 6 bases. The CDR3 runs to 16 residues. Germline-derived CDR1 and CDR2 are LGHNA and YNFKEQ. CDR3 residues: CASSQIGQGFPGELFF. The CDR3 coding sequence is TGTGCCAGCAGCCAAATTGGACAGGGTTTCCCCGGGGAGCTGTTTTTT.

This clone was detected only once. The V and J genes are TRBV3-1 (or the pseudogene TRBV3-2) and TRBJ2-1; 7 bases align to TRBD2. Trimming cost V 0 bases and J 7 bases; bases outside gene matches: 15. The germline V gene encodes CDR1 LGHDT and CDR2 YNNKEL (reference sequence). CDR3 length: 18 residues. The CDR3 bases are TGTGCCAGCAGCCAAGATAAGAGACGGACTAGGAGTACGAATGAGCAGTTCTTC. As protein: CASSQDKRRTRSTNEQFF.